These 31 T cell receptor beta chains originate from one sample sequenced in a study of cytomegalovirus exposure and HLA in healthy donors. This PCR relied on a set of 60 Vbeta primers and 13 Jbeta primers. Sequencing was performed with immunoSEQ multiplex PCR; in TCRdb, only in-frame clones are kept and a portion is missing. The data hold more than 65,000 clones, with 76% observed a single time. Input material: PBMCs. The receptors shown here come from a middle-aged man in good health and CMV-seronegative.

The DNA of the CDR3 is TGTGCCAGCAGGGACAGGGTTGGTAGGCAGCCCCAGCATTTT. Residues: CASRDRVGRQPQHF. The chain is built from TRBV6-5 and TRBJ1-5, with 8 bases that match TRBD1. J gave up 7 bases and V 6 bases, and 8 bases lay outside the gene matches. Per germline, CDR1 MNHEY and CDR2 SVGAGI. The CDR3 extends over 14 amino acids.

This clone was observed a handful of times. This chain connects TRBV2 to TRBJ1-2; 7 bases line up with TRBD1. With V trimmed by 2 bases and J by 8 bases, 5 bases remained unmatched. Germline assignment: CDR1 SNHLY and CDR2 FYNNEI. CDR3 length equals 13 residues. The chain's CDR3 is CASSEKRGRGYTF. The CDR3, as DNA: TGTGCCAGCAGTGAAAAGAGGGGGCGAGGCTACACCTTC.

The chain combines TRBV27 with TRBJ2-1; D gene uncertain. V shed 5 bases and J shed 0 bases, with 17 bases lying between them. In germline, CDR1 is MNHEY, CDR2 SMNVEV (reference sequence). This CDR3 comprises 17 residues. In DNA, the CDR3 is TGTGCCAGCAGTCCCCTCCAGGTACAGTCCTCCTACAATGAGCAGTTCTTC. This sequence encodes CASSPLQVQSSYNEQFF.

The chain is built from TRBV5-1 and TRBJ2-1; the D is unclear. CDR1 is SGHRS, CDR2 YFSETQ, per germline. CDR3 length equals 18 residues. Trimming shortened V by 4 bases and J by 3 bases, and 23 bases separated the two germline ends. This chain's CDR3 is CASSNLDYVATFYNEQFF. In nucleotides, the CDR3 is TGCGCCAGCAGCAACCTCGATTATGTGGCGACTTTCTACAATGAGCAGTTCTTC.

CDR3 DNA sequence: TGCGCCAGCAGCCAACCCCAGGGGCAGTGTGAAGCTTTCTTT. The encoded protein is CASSQPQGQCEAFF. The V and J genes are TRBV4-1 and TRBJ1-1, with a possible D match to TRBD1 (6 bases). Germline assignment: CDR1 MGHRA and CDR2 YSYEKL. Trimming shortened V by 2 bases and J by 7 bases, and 14 bases separated the two germline ends. The CDR3 sequence is 14 residues long.

V is TRBV7-2 and J is TRBJ1-5, with D hard to call. This CDR3 region has 16 residues. The germline V gene encodes CDR1 SGHTA and CDR2 FQGNSA. The V and J ends lost 1 base and 0 bases respectively, with 10 bases between them. The CDR3 protein is CASSLVAVYSNQPQHF. For the CDR3, the DNA is TGTGCCAGCAGCTTAGTGGCTGTTTATAGCAATCAGCCCCAGCATTTT.

The chain carries TRBV7-2 and TRBJ2-1; TRBD1 matches 8 bases. In germline, CDR1 is SGHTA, CDR2 FQGNSA. The CDR3 length is 14 residues. The trim removed 9 bases at V and 2 bases at J, leaving 6 bases unmatched. The CDR3 sequence: CARGQGGTYNEQFF. In nucleotides, the CDR3 is TGTGCCAGAGGACAGGGAGGTACCTACAATGAGCAGTTCTTC.

This clone was counted a few times. V usage is TRBV27 and J usage is TRBJ1-5; no definite D call. The CDR3 extends over 13 amino acids. The germline CDR1 and CDR2 sequences are MNHEY and SMNVEV (reference sequence). The ends were cut back, 2 bases at V and 5 bases at J, with 7 bases in the middle. The DNA of the CDR3 is TGTGCCAGCAGTTTACGGGTGTATCAGCCCCAGCATTTT. As protein: CASSLRVYQPQHF.

V usage is TRBV5-1 and J usage is TRBJ2-3, with 8 bases identical to TRBD1. After removal of 0 bases from V and 2 bases from J, the junction contained 2 bases not matched to a gene. The germline gives CDR1 SGHRS, CDR2 YFSETQ. The CDR3 has 15 amino acids. The CDR3 DNA reads TGCGCCAGCAGCTTGGGACAGGGGTTCACAGATACGCAGTATTTT. Translating it yields CASSLGQGFTDTQYF.

This chain joins TRBV7-9 and TRBJ1-2, with 9 bases lining up with TRBD1. CDR3 length: 14 amino acids. The V segment lost 2 bases and the J segment 6 bases; nucleotides outside the gene matches: 4. The germline V gene has CDR1 SEHNR and CDR2 FQNEAQ (reference sequence). The CDR3 region has the DNA TGTGCCAGCAGCTTAACGGGACAGGGTCATGGCTACACCTTC. This translates into CASSLTGQGHGYTF.

The DNA for the CDR3 is TGTGCCAGCAGGTCCCAGGGCCAGATAAGCACAGATACGCAGTATTTT. Its protein is CASRSQGQISTDTQYF. The V call is TRBV27, the J call TRBJ2-3, with TRBD1 as a possible D gene (5 bases). The CDR3 loop spans 16 amino acids. Per germline, CDR1 MNHEY and CDR2 SMNVEV (reference sequence). V was pared by 6 bases and J by 0 bases, with 16 bases between.

As DNA, the CDR3 is TGTGCCAGCAGCTTAGCTCGCGAAGTCAATGAGCAGTTCTTC. This encodes CASSLAREVNEQFF. V usage is TRBV7-2 and J usage is TRBJ2-1; D uncertain. V dropped 0 bases and J dropped 6 bases, with 9 bases sitting between them. The CDR3 consists of 14 residues. Germline loops: CDR1 SGHTA, CDR2 FQGNSA.

J is TRBJ1-2 and V is TRBV20-1; D gene unclear. The CDR3 consists of 10 residues. The germline CDR1 and CDR2 sequences are DFQATT and SNEGSKA (reference sequence). V was pared by 4 bases and J by 6 bases, with 6 bases between. The CDR3 bases are TGCAGTGCTAACGGGAATGGCTACACCTTC. This sequence encodes CSANGNGYTF.

The chain has TRBV5-1 and TRBJ2-5; 7 bases line up with TRBD1. The DNA end favors TRBJ2-7, so the J call may be wrong. The CDR3 runs 14 residues. CDR1 is SGHRS and CDR2 is YFSETQ in the germline V gene. The CDR3 DNA follows: TGCGCCAGCAGCCTAGGACAGGTCTCCTACGAGCAGTACTTC. Protein: CASSLGQVSYEQYF.

The genes are TRBV5-1 and TRBJ1-2, with 10 nucleotides matching TRBD1. The CDR3 consists of 16 residues. V was pared by 0 bases and J by 1 base, with 3 bases of the junction left unmatched. The germline gives CDR1 SGHRS, CDR2 YFSETQ. The CDR3 is CASSLGQGAGNYGYTF. The CDR3 bases are TGCGCCAGCAGCTTGGGACAGGGGGCGGGTAACTATGGCTACACCTTC.

V is TRBV7-2 and J is TRBJ1-1; possible D gene TRBD1, 5 bases. V was clipped by 6 bases and J by 0 bases, with 14 bases between them. The CDR3 has 15 amino acids. In germline, CDR1 is SGHTA, CDR2 FQGNSA. CDR3 DNA: TGTGCCAGCAGTCCGTGGGCAGGGCTGAACACTGAAGCTTTCTTT. It is translated as CASSPWAGLNTEAFF.

The V call is TRBV4-1, the J call TRBJ1-4; a possible D gene is TRBD1 (6 bases). V gave up 1 base and J gave up 0 bases, with 15 bases separating them. The germline V gene has CDR1 MGHRA and CDR2 YSYEKL. The CDR3 is made up of 18 amino acids. This CDR3 reads CASSQARLRTATNEKLFF. CDR3 in DNA: TGCGCCAGCAGCCAAGCACGGTTGCGGACAGCAACTAATGAAAAACTGTTTTTT.

The chain links TRBV19 to TRBJ1-1; no definite D call. This CDR3 has 15 residues. Germline V gives CDR1 LNHDA, CDR2 SQIVND (reference sequence). V lost 7 bases to trimming and J lost 5 bases, with 20 bases between them. This chain's CDR3 is CASMAIGSSGTEAFF. The CDR3 nucleotides read TGTGCCAGTATGGCAATCGGTTCCTCGGGGACTGAAGCTTTCTTT.

The V and J genes are TRBV5-6 and TRBJ2-3; perhaps TRBD2 as D (5 bases). The V end lost 6 bases, the J end lost 4 bases, and 15 bases lay between the germline ends. Per germline, CDR1 SGHDT and CDR2 YYEEEE. The CDR3 is 14 amino acids. This CDR3 is CASTNTRSADTQYF. In DNA, the CDR3 is TGTGCCAGCACCAACACTAGATCCGCAGATACGCAGTATTTT.

CDR3 amino acids: CASSFFRDRGTEAFF. CDR3 nucleotide sequence: TGCGCCAGCAGCTTTTTCCGGGACAGGGGCACTGAAGCTTTCTTT. This chain joins TRBV5-1 and TRBJ1-1; TRBD1 matches at 10 bases. Trimming cost V 2 bases and J 4 bases; bases outside gene matches: 5. The CDR3 totals 15 residues. CDR1 and CDR2 (germline): SGHRS, YFSETQ.

This clone was counted a single time. The chain recombines TRBV30 with TRBJ1-2, with 10 positions matching TRBD1. The length of the CDR3 is 14 residues. The J segment lost 7 bases and the V segment lost 2 bases, leaving 7 bases of the junction unmatched. Germline V gives CDR1 GTSNPN, CDR2 SVGIG (reference sequence). The chain's CDR3 is CAWSYRDRGCGYTF. The DNA of the CDR3 is TGTGCCTGGAGTTATCGGGACAGGGGATGTGGCTACACCTTC.

The rearrangement uses TRBV7-3 and TRBJ2-3; TRBD2 matches 11 bases. The CDR3 spans 13 residues. V shed 6 bases and J 11 bases; nucleotides not matched to a gene: 7. Per germline, CDR1 SGHTA and CDR2 FQGTGA. In nucleotides, the CDR3 is TGTGCCAGCAGTCCCACTAGCGGGGGAGGGCAGTATTTT. Translation: CASSPTSGGGQYF.

The sample holds one count of this clone. The J gene is TRBJ1-5, the V gene TRBV7-8; 9 bases match TRBD1. V lost 0 bases to trimming and J lost 6 bases; unmatched junction nucleotides: 6. This CDR3 region has 16 residues. Per the germline V gene, CDR1 is SGHVS and CDR2 is FQNEAQ. CDR3 in DNA: TGTGCCAGCAGCTTAGCACAGGGGGCTATCTCTCAGCCCCAGCATTTT. Translation: CASSLAQGAISQPQHF.

This clone was found a few times. J is TRBJ1-2 and V is TRBV5-4; maybe TRBD1 (5 bases). Trimming pared 1 base from V and 8 bases from J, leaving 9 bases between. The CDR3 runs to 12 residues. Per germline, CDR1 SGHNT and CDR2 YYREEE (reference sequence). This CDR3 is CASSLFGGGYTF. CDR3 sequence (DNA): TGTGCCAGCAGCTTGTTTGGGGGGGGCTACACCTTC.

The V and J genes are TRBV7-2 and TRBJ2-3; maybe TRBD2 (6 bases). V gave up 5 bases and J gave up 6 bases, with 6 bases separating them. The germline gives CDR1 SGHTA, CDR2 FQGNSA. The CDR3 spans 11 residues. The CDR3 loop reads CASSRGDTQYF. The CDR3, as DNA: TGTGCCAGCAGCCGGGGGGATACGCAGTATTTT.

Only one count was recorded for this clone. The V call is TRBV5-6, the J call TRBJ2-7; 9 nucleotides agree with TRBD1. The germline CDR1 and CDR2 sequences are SGHDT and YYEEEE. This CDR3 is 14 amino acids long. The V segment lost 5 bases and the J segment 4 bases; nucleotides outside the gene matches: 7. DNA of the CDR3: TGTGCCAGCAGACGACAGGGGGTAGGGTACGAGCAGTACTTC. It yields the protein CASRRQGVGYEQYF.

The V gene is TRBV5-8, the J gene TRBJ1-6, with TRBD1 identical over 8 bases. CDR3 length equals 12 residues. Germline-derived CDR1 and CDR2 are SGHTS and YDEGEE. The junction had 3 bases not matched to a gene; V was cut back by 0 bases and J by 16 bases. This CDR3 reads CASSLDRGNLHF. The CDR3 DNA sequence: TGTGCCAGCAGCTTGGACAGGGGGAATCTCCACTTT.

The chain is built from TRBV28 and TRBJ1-1, with TRBD1 as a possible D gene (6 bases). V shed 2 bases and J shed 0 bases, with 16 bases lying between them. The CDR3 runs to 17 residues. Germline CDR1 MDHEN, CDR2 SYDVKM. CDR3 residues: CASSLRGYQGLNTEAFF. Here the CDR3 DNA reads TGTGCCAGCAGTTTACGCGGCTACCAGGGGTTGAACACTGAAGCTTTCTTT.

The gene calls are TRBV27 and TRBJ1-4, with TRBD1 as a possible D gene (5 bases). V was trimmed by 2 bases and J by 8 bases, leaving 9 bases between them. Germline V gene lookup returns CDR1 MNHEY and CDR2 SMNVEV (reference sequence). The length of the CDR3 is 13 residues. The CDR3 DNA is TGTGCCAGCAGTTTAACAGGCAGGGAAAAACTGTTTTTT. Protein product: CASSLTGREKLFF.

The V gene is TRBV4-3, the J gene TRBJ1-4; TRBD1 aligns across 9 bases. From germline, CDR1 is LGHNA and CDR2 YSLEER. This CDR3 has 16 residues. V lost 0 bases and J lost 7; bases outside the gene matches: 6. The CDR3 reads CASSQDFGTGFEKLFF. Here the CDR3 DNA reads TGCGCCAGCAGCCAAGATTTTGGGACAGGGTTTGAAAAACTGTTTTTT.

J is TRBJ2-2 and V is TRBV19; tentatively, D is TRBD1 (6 bases). The CDR3 has 15 amino acids. Germline-derived CDR1 and CDR2 are LNHDA and SQIVND (reference sequence). V lost 4 bases, J lost 3 bases, and 12 bases lay in between. In DNA, the CDR3 is TGTGCCAGTAGTAATACGGGACACCACACCGGGGAGCTGTTTTTT. Translating it yields CASSNTGHHTGELFF.